This record looks at one TCR beta chain sequence and its context. The entry originates in a study of blood T cell repertoires in COVID-19. Using immunoSEQ multiplex PCR, the repertoire was profiled, and TCRdb retains in-frame clones only, with some absent. The top ten hold 8.2% of the sample, which has about 200,000 clones, about 86% seen once. The sample consisted of peripheral blood. The clonotype was recovered from a woman aged 45-59 years with acute or convalescent COVID-19.

In DNA, the CDR3 is TGTGCCAGCAGCTTTGGACTAGCGGGAGTTGGTGAGCAGTTCTTC. Its translation is CASSFGLAGVGEQFF. This chain uses TRBV11-3 with TRBJ2-1, with TRBD2 matching over 13 bases. Germline V gives CDR1 SGHNT, CDR2 YENEEA. The trim removed 3 bases at V and 9 bases at J, leaving 5 bases unmatched. The CDR3 has 15 amino acids.